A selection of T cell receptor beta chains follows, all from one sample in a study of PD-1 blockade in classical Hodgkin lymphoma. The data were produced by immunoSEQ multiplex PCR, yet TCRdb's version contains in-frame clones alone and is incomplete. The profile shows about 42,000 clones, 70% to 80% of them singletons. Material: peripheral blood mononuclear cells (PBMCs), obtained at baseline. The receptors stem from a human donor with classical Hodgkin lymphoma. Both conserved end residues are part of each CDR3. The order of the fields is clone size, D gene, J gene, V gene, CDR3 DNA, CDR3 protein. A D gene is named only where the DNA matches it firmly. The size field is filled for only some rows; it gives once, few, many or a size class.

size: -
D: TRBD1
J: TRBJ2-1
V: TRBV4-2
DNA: TGTGCCAGCAGCCAAGAACCGGACAGGGCCAATGAGCAGTTCTTC
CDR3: CASSQEPDRANEQFF

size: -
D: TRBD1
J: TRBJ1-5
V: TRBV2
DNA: TGTGCCACGACAGGGGGCGCGGATCAGCCCCAGCATTTT
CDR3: CATTGGADQPQHF

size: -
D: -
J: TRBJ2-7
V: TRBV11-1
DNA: TGTGCCAGCAGCTTAGTATCCGGACAGTTTTACGAGCAGTACTTC
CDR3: CASSLVSGQFYEQYF

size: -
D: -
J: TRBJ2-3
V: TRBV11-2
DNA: TGTGCCAGCGCAATGAGGGGTTATGGGACAGATACGCAGTATTTT
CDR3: CASAMRGYGTDTQYF

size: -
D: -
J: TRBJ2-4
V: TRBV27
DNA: TGTGCCAGCCAAGCGAGGGGGATAGACATTCAGTACTTC
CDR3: CASQARGIDIQYF

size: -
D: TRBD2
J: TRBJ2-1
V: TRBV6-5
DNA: TGTGCCAGCAGTTACTCGTCTAGCGGGGGAAGCCGGGAGCAGTTCTTC
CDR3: CASSYSSSGGSREQFF

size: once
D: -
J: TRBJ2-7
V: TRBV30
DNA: TGTGCCTGGAGTGTACTTAGGTACGAGCAGTACTTC
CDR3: CAWSVLRYEQYF

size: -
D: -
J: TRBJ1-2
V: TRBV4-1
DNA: TGCGCCAGCAGCCAAGGTGCCACTAGCTACCTGGATGGCTACACCTTC
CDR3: CASSQGATSYLDGYTF

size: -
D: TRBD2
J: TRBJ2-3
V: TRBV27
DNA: TGTGCCAGCAGTCCGGTAGCGGGAGCGTACACAGATACGCAGTATTTT
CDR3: CASSPVAGAYTDTQYF

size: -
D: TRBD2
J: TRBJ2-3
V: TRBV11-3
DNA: TGTGCCAGCAGCCAGGGACTAGCGGGGGATACGCAGTATTTT
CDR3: CASSQGLAGDTQYF

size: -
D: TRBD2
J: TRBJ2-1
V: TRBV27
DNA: TGTGCCAGCAGTCTGACGGGACTAGCGGACAATGAGCAGTTCTTC
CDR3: CASSLTGLADNEQFF

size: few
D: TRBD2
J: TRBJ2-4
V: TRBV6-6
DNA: TGTGCCAGCAGTCCTCAGCGGGGGGGGAGGGACATTCAGTACTTC
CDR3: CASSPQRGGRDIQYF

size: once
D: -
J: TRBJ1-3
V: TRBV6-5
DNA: TGTGCCAGCAGTCGGGACGGCGAGGGAGACACCATATATTTT
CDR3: CASSRDGEGDTIYF

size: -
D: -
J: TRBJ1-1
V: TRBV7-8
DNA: TGTGCCAGCAGCTTAGGGACTGAAGCTTTCTTT
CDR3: CASSLGTEAFF

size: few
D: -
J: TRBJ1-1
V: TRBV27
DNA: TGTGCCAGCAGCTATTCAGGGACCGAAGCTTTCTTT
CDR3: CASSYSGTEAFF

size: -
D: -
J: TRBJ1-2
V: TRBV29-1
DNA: TGCAGCGTTGAGGGGGTAGAGGGCTACACCTTC
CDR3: CSVEGVEGYTF

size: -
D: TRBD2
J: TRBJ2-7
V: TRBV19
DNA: TGTGCCAGTAGTACGGTAGCGGGGAACGAGCAGTACTTC
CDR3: CASSTVAGNEQYF

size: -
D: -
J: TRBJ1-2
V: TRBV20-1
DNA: TGCAGTGCTACCGCTGGCTACACCTTC
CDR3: CSATAGYTF

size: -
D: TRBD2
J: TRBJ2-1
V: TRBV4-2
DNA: TGTGCCAGCAGTCCACTATCGGGGGGGCCTCATGAGCAGTTCTTC
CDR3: CASSPLSGGPHEQFF

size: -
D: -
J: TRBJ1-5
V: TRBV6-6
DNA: TGTGCCAGCAGTACCAGGGGAGTCGGGAGCAATCAGCCCCAGCATTTT
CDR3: CASSTRGVGSNQPQHF

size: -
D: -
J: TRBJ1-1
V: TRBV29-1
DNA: TGCAGCGCCACCCGGGGGGGCCCTGAAGCTTTCTTT
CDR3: CSATRGGPEAFF

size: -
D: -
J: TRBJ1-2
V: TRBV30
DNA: TGTGCCTGGAGTCCCGCGAAAGTCCCGGGCTACACCTTC
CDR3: CAWSPAKVPGYTF

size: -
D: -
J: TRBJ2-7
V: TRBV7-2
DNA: TGTGCCAGCAGCTTCCTTAGCCAATACGAGCAGTACTTC
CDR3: CASSFLSQYEQYF

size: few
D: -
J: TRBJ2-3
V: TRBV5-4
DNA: TGTGCCAGCAGCCCCCGGGACGGACGCACAGATACGCAGTATTTT
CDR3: CASSPRDGRTDTQYF

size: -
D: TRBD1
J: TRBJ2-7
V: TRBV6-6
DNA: TGTGCCAGCAGTGGGACAGGGAAAGGTAGCGAGCAGTACTTC
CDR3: CASSGTGKGSEQYF

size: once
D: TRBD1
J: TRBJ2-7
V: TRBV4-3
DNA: TGCGCCAGCAGCCAACAGACAGGGGCGGACGAGCAGTACTTC
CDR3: CASSQQTGADEQYF

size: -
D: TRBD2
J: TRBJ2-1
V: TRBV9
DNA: TGTGCCAGCAGTACCGGGACTAGTGCCAGCAATGAGCAGTTCTTC
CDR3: CASSTGTSASNEQFF

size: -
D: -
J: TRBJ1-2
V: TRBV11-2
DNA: TGTGCCAGCAGCCCAGGAGGGACACAAAGGAGCTACACCTTC
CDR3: CASSPGGTQRSYTF

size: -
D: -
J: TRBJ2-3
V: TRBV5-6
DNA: TGTGCCAGCAGCTTTAGATGGGGGAGCACAGATACGCAGTATTTT
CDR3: CASSFRWGSTDTQYF

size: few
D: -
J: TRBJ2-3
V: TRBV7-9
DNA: TGTGCCAGCAGCACCAGCGGCGATACGCAGTATTTT
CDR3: CASSTSGDTQYF

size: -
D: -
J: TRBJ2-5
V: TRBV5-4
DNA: TGTGCCAGCACCCTAGGGGTGGCAGAGACCCAGTACTTC
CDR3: CASTLGVAETQYF

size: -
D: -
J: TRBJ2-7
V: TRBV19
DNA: TGTGCCAGTAGTATGCACAGGGCAGCCGAGCAGTACTTC
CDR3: CASSMHRAAEQYF

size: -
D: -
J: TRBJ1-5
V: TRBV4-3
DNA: TGCGCCAGCAGCCAAGAACGGGGGCGTCAGCCCCAGCATTTT
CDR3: CASSQERGRQPQHF

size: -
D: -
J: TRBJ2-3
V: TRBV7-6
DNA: TGTGCCAGCAGCTTCGGCAATTCAGATACGCAGTATTTT
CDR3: CASSFGNSDTQYF

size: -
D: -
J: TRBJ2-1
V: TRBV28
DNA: TGTGCCAGCAGTTCCCGGAGTAATGAGCAGTTCTTC
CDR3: CASSSRSNEQFF